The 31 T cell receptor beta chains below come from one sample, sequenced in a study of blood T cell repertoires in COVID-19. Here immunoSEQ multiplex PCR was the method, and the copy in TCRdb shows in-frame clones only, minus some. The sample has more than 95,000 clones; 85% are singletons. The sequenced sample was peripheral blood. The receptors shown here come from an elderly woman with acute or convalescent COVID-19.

The CDR3: CASSLGQVMNTEAFF. In DNA, the CDR3 is TGTGCCAGCAGCTTGGGACAAGTAATGAACACTGAAGCTTTCTTT. The chain recombines TRBV7-8 with TRBJ1-1; a weak D match, TRBD1 (6 bases). The V and J ends lost 3 bases and 0 bases respectively, with 11 bases between them. Germline V lookup: CDR1 SGHVS, CDR2 FQNEAQ. The CDR3 extends over 15 amino acids.

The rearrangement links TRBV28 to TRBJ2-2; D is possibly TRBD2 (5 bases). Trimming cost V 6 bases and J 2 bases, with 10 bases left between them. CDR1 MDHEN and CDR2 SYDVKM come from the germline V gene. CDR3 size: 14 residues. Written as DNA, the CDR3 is TGTGCCAGCAGGTACGGGGTTAACACCGGGGAGCTGTTTTTT. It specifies CASRYGVNTGELFF.

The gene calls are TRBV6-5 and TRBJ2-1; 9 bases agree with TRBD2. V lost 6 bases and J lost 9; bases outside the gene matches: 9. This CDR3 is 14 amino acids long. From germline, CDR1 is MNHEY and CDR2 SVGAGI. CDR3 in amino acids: CASRTGLAAGEQFF. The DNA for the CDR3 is TGTGCCAGCAGAACGGGACTAGCAGCCGGTGAGCAGTTCTTC.

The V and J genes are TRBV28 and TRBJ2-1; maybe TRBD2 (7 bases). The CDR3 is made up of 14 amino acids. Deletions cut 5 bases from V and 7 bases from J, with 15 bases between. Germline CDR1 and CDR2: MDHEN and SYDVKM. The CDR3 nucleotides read TGTGCCAGCAGTCCGGGGGGCGTTTTGAATGAGCAGTTCTTC. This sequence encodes CASSPGGVLNEQFF.

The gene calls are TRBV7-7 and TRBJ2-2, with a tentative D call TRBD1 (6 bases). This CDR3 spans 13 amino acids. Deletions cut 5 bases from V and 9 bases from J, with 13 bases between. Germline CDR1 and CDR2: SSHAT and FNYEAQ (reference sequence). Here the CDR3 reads CASSPDRHRELFF. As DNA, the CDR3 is TGTGCCAGCAGCCCCGACAGGCACCGGGAGCTGTTTTTT. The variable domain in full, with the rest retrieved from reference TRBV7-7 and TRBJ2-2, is GAGVSQSPRYKVTKRGQDVTLRCDPISSHATLYWYQQALGQGPEFLTYFNYEAQPDKSGLPSDRFSAERPEGSISTLTIQRTEQRDSAMYRCASSPDRHRELFFGEGSRLTVL.

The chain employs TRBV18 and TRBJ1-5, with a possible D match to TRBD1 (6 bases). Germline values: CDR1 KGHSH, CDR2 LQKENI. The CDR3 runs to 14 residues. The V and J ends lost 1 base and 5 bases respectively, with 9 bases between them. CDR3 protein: CASSPQGEDQPQHF. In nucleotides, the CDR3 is TGTGCCAGCTCACCACAGGGGGAAGATCAGCCCCAGCATTTT.

In DNA, the CDR3 is TGCGCCAGCAGCTTGGATCAGCGGGGGCGTGAGCAGTTCTTC. Its protein is CASSLDQRGREQFF. The genes are TRBV5-1 and TRBJ2-1; 8 bases agree with TRBD2. The CDR3 runs to 14 residues. Germline loops: CDR1 SGHRS, CDR2 YFSETQ. J lost 9 bases, V lost 0 bases, and 5 bases had no gene match.

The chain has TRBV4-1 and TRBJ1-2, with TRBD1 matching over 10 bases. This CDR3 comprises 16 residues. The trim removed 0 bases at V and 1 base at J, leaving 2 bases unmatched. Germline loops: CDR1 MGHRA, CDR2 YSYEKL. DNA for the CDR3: TGCGCCAGCAGCCAAGAAAGGACAGGGGGTAACTATGGCTACACCTTC. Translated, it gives CASSQERTGGNYGYTF.

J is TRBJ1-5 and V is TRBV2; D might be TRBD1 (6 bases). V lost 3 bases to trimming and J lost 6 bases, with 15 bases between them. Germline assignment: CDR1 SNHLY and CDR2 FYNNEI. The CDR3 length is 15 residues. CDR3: CASSDRGAMVQPQHF. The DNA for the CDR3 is TGTGCCAGCAGTGATCGGGGGGCCATGGTTCAGCCCCAGCATTTT.

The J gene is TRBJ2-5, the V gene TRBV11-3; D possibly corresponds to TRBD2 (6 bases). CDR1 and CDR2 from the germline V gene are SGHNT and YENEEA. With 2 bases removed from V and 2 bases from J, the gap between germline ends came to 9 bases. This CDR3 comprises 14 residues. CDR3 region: CASSLSRGQETQYF. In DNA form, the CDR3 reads TGTGCCAGCAGCTTAAGTCGGGGGCAAGAGACCCAGTACTTC.

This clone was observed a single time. The CDR3 spells CASSKPGGKETQYF. In DNA, the CDR3 is TGTGCCAGTAGTAAGCCAGGGGGGAAGGAGACCCAGTACTTC. V usage is TRBV19 and J usage is TRBJ2-5; D is possibly TRBD1 (7 bases). This CDR3 has 14 amino acids. The V end lost 4 bases, the J end lost 5 bases, and 14 bases lay between the germline ends. Germline CDR1 LNHDA, CDR2 SQIVND (reference sequence).

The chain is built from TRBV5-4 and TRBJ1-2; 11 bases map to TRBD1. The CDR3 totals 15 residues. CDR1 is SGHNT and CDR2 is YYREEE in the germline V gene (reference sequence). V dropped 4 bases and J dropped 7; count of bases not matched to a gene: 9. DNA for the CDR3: TGTGCCAGCAGCCCGACGGGACAGGGGGAGTCTGGCTACACCTTC. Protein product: CASSPTGQGESGYTF.

CDR3 coding DNA: TGTGCCAGCAGCGTAGTAGGGGGAGAATCTGGGGCCAACGTCCTGACTTTC. Translation: CASSVVGGESGANVLTF. The chain is built from TRBV9 and TRBJ2-6; a possible D gene is TRBD1 (6 bases). Germline CDR1 SGDLS, CDR2 YYNGEE. V was clipped by 0 bases and J by 1 base, with 11 bases between them. This CDR3 has 17 residues.

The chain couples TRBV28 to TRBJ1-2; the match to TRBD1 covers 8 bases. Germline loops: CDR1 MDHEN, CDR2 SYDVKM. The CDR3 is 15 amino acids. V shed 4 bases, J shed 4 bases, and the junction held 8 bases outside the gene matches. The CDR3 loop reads CASSSTGGRGYGYTF. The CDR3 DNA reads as TGTGCCAGCAGTTCTACAGGGGGGCGAGGCTATGGCTACACCTTC.

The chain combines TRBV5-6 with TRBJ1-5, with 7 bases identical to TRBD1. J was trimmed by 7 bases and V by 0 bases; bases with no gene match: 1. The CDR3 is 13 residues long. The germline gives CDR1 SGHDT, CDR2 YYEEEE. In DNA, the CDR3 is TGTGCCAGCAGCTTGGCAGGGGGACAGCCCCAGCATTTT. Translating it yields CASSLAGGQPQHF. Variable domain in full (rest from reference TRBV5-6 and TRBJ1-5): DAGVTQSPTHLIKTRGQQVTLRCSPKSGHDTVSWYQQALGQGPQFIFQYYEEEERQRGNFPDRFSGHQFPNYSSELNVNALLLGDSALYLCASSLAGGQPQHFGDGTRLSIL.

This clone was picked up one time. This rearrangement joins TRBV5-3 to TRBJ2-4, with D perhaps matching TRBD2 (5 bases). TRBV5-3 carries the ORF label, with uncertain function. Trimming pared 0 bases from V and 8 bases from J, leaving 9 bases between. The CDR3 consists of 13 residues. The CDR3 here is CARSLGLGDIQYF. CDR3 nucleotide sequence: TGTGCCAGAAGCTTGGGCCTGGGAGACATTCAGTACTTC.

The CDR3: CASSTRGANEKLFF. As DNA, the CDR3 is TGTGCCAGCAGTACCAGGGGAGCTAATGAAAAACTGTTTTTT. The chain combines TRBV2 with TRBJ1-4; D is perhaps TRBD1 (6 bases). Germline lookup yields CDR1 SNHLY and CDR2 FYNNEI. V was pared by 5 bases and J by 3 bases, with 10 bases between. The CDR3 runs to 14 residues.

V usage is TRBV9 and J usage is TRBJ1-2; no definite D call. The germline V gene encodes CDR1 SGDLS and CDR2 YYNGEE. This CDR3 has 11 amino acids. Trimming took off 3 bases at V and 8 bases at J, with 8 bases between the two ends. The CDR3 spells CASSDRWGYTF. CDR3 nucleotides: TGTGCCAGCAGCGACAGATGGGGCTACACCTTC. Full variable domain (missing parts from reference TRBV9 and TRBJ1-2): DSGVTQTPKHLITATGQRVTLRCSPRSGDLSVYWYQQSLDQGLQFLIQYYNGEERAKGNILERFSAQQFPDLHSELNLSSLELGDSALYFCASSDRWGYTFGSGTRLTVV.

CDR3 bases: TGTGCCAGTAGTAGAGGTCAGTCTGGAAACACCATATATTTT. This translates into CASSRGQSGNTIYF. V gene TRBV19 combines with J gene TRBJ1-3; D is undetermined. The germline V gene has CDR1 LNHDA and CDR2 SQIVND (reference sequence). Trimming took off 4 bases at V and 1 base at J, with 8 bases between the two ends. The CDR3 runs to 14 residues.

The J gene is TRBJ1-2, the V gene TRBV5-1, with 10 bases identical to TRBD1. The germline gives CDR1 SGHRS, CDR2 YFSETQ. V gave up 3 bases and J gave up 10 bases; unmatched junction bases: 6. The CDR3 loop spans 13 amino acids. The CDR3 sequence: CASSWGQGPNYTF. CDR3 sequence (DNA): TGCGCCAGCAGCTGGGGACAGGGGCCAAACTACACCTTC.

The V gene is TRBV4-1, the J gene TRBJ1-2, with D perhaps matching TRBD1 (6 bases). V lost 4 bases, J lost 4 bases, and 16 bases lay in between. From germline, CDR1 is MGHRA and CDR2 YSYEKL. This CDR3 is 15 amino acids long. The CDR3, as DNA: TGCGCCAGCAGCCCAACTCCGCGGACAGTCTATGGCTACACCTTC. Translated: CASSPTPRTVYGYTF.

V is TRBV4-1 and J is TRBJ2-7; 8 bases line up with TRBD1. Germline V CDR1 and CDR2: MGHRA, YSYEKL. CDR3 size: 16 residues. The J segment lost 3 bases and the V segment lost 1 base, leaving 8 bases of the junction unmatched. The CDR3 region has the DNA TGCGCCAGCAGCCAAGTGTCCGGACAGGGCCACTACGAGCAGTACTTC. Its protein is CASSQVSGQGHYEQYF.

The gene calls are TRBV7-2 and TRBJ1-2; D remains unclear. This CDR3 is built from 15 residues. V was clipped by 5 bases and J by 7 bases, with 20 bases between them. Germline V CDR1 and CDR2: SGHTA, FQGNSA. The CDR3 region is CASSKGGGYDSGYTF. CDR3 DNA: TGTGCCAGCAGCAAGGGCGGCGGGTACGATTCTGGCTACACCTTC.

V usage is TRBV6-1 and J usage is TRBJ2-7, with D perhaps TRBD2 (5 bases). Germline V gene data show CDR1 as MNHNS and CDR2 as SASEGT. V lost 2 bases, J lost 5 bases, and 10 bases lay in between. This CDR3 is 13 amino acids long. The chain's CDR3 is CASSEFGADEQYV. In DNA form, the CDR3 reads TGTGCCAGCAGTGAATTCGGAGCGGACGAGCAGTACGTC.

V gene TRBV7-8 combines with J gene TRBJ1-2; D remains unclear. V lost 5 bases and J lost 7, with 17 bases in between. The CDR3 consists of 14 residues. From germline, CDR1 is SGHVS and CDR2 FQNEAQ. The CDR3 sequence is CASSLYPGIGGYTF. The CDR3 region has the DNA TGTGCCAGCAGCCTATATCCGGGGATCGGTGGCTACACCTTC.

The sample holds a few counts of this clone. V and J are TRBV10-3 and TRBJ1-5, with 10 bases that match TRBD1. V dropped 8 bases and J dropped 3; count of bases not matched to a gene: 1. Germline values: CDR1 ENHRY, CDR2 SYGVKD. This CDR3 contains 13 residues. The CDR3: CAIGTGANQPQHF. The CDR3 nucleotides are TGTGCCATCGGGACAGGGGCCAATCAGCCCCAGCATTTT.

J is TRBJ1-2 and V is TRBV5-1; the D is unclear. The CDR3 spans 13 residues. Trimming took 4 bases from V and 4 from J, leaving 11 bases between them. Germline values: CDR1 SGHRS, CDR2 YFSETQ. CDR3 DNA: TGCGCCAGCAGCCACGGGAGGATCTATGGCTACACCTTC. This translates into CASSHGRIYGYTF.

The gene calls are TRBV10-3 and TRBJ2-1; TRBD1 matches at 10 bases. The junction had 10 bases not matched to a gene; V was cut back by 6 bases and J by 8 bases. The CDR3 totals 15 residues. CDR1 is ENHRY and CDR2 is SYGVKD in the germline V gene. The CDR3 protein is CAIRGQDRGYYEQFF. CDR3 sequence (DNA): TGTGCCATCAGGGGGCAGGACAGGGGGTATTATGAGCAGTTCTTC.

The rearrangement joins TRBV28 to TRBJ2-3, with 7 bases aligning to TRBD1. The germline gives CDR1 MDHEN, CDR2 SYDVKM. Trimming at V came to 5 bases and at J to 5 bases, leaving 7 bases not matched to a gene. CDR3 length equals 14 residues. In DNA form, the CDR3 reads TGTGCCAGCAGTCTACCAACAGGGGTAGATACGCAGTATTTT. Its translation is CASSLPTGVDTQYF.

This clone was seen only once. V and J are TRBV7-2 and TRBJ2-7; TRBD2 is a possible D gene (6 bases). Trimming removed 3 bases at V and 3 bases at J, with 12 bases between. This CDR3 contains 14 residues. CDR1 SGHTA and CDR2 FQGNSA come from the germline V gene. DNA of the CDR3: TGTGCCAGCAGCTTGGCGGGGAGCAACTACGAGCAGTACTTC. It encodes CASSLAGSNYEQYF.

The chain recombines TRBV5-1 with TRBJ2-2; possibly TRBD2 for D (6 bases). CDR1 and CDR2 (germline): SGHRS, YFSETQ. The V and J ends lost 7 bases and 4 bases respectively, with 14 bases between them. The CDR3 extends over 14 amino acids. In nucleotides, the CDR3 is TGCGCCAGCGGTAACGGGGGAACCACCGGGGAGCTGTTTTTT. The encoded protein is CASGNGGTTGELFF.